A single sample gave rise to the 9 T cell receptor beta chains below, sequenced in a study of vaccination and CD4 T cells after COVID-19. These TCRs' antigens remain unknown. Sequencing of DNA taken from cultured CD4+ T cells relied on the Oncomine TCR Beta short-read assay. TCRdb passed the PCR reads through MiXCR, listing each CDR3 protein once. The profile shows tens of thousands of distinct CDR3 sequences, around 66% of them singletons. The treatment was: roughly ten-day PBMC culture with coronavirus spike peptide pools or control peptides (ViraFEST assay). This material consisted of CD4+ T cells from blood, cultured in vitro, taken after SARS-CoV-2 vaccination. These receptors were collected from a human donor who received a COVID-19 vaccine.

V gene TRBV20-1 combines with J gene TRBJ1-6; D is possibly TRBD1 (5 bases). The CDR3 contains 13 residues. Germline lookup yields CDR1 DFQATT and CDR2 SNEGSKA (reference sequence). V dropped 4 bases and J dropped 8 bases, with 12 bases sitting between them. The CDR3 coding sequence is TGCAGTGCTATGGGGCAGAAGGATTCACCCCTCCACTTT. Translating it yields CSAMGQKDSPLHF.

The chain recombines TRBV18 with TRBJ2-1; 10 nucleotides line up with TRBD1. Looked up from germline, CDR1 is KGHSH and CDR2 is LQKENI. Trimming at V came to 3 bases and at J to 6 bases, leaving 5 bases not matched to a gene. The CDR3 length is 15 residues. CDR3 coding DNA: TGTGCCAGCTCACCGACGGGACAGGGGCTCAATGAGCAGTTCTTC. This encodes CASSPTGQGLNEQFF.

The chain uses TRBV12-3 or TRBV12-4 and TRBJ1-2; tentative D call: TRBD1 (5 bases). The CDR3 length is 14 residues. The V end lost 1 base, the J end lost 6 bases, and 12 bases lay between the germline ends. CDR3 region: CASSLDGGLNGYTF. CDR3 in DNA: TGTGCCAGCAGTTTAGATGGGGGATTAAATGGCTACACCTTC.

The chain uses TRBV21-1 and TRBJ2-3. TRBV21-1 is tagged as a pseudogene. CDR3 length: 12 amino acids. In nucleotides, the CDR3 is TGTGCCAGCAGCGACCGCACAGATACGCAGTATTTT. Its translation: CASSDRTDTQYF.

The CDR3 region has the DNA TGCAGTGCTAGAGCGAACAGGACGATAAGCAATCAGCCCCAGCATTTT. It translates to CSARANRTISNQPQHF. The chain uses TRBV20-1 and TRBJ1-5; D is perhaps TRBD1 (5 bases). Trimming left V 1 base short and J 1 base short, with 14 bases between. CDR1 DFQATT and CDR2 SNEGSKA come from the germline V gene (reference sequence). This CDR3 has 16 amino acids.

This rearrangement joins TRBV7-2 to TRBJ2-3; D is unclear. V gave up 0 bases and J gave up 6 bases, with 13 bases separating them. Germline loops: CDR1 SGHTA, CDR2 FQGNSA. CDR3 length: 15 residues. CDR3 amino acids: CASSLALLPRDTQYF. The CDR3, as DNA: TGTGCCAGCAGCTTAGCGCTCCTACCCCGGGATACGCAGTATTTT. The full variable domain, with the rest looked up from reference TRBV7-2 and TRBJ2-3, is GAGVSQSPSNKVTEKGKDVELRCDPISGHTALYWYRQSLGQGLEFLIYFQGNSAPDKSGLPSDRFSAERTGGSVSTLTIQRTQQEDSAVYLCASSLALLPRDTQYFGPGTRLTVL.

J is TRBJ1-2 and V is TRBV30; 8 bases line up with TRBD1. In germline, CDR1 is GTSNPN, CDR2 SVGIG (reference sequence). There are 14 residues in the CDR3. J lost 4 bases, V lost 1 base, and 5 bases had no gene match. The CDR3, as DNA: TGTGCCTGGAGTGGCTCCGGGACAGGCTATGGCTACACCTTC. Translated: CAWSGSGTGYGYTF. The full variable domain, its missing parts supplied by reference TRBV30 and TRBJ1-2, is SQTIHQWPATLVQPVGSPLSLECTVEGTSNPNLYWYRQAAGRGLQLLFYSVGIGQISSEVPQNLSASRPQDRQFILSSKKLLLSDSGFYLCAWSGSGTGYGYTFGSGTRLTVV.

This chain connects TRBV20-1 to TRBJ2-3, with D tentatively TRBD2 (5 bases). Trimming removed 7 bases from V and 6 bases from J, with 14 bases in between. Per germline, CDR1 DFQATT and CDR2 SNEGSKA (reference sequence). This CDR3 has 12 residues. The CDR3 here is CSVPGSSDTQYF. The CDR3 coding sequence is TGCAGTGTCCCGGGGTCGAGCGATACGCAGTATTTT.

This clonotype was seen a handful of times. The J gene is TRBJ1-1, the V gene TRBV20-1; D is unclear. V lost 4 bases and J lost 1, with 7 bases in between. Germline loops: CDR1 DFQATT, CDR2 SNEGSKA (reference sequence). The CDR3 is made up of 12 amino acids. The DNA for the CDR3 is TGCAGTGCTATTTCAGGGAACACTGAAGCTTTCTTT. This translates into CSAISGNTEAFF.